Listed here is a single T cell receptor beta chain. This entry is derived from a study of T cells expressing NK-cell markers. TCRdb reprocessed the 5' RACE reads; each CDR3 protein has one entry and no DNA is given. Here the sample table reports some 600,000 distinct CDR3 sequences. The CDR3 runs 13 residues. What was sequenced was blood T cells: a sorted CD56 or NKG2C T cell subset, CD4+ or CD8+ T cells, or bulk PBMC T cells (not recorded which). This sequence was found in a man between 18 and 35 years old in good health. V usage is TRBV12-3 or TRBV12-4 and J usage is TRBJ1-1. CDR3 amino acids: CASSLVFSIGAFF.